The clone carrying this TCR beta chain is a singleton in its sample. What it recognizes is unknown. The data stem from a study of response to subunit inactivated influenza vaccine. Study conclusions and caveats: With each seasonal influenza vaccination, the authors suggested, few new T cells are recruited.

MiXCR was run by TCRdb on the RT-PCR reads, yielding one entry per CDR3 protein. The sample includes roughly 570,000 distinct CDR3 sequences, 13% to 15% seen only once; the top ten take around 10%. The CDR3 consists of 16 residues. V lost 4 bases, J lost 4 bases, and 12 bases stayed unmatched. Germline-derived CDR1 and CDR2 are DFQATT and SNEGSKA (reference sequence). The rearrangement links TRBV20-1 to TRBJ2-7, with TRBD2 matching 11 bases. This TCR derives from a man in his fifties or sixties who received an inactivated influenza vaccine. The material sequenced was PBMCs from blood, taken approximately 12 days after vaccination. DNA of the CDR3: TGCAGTGCTAAGGGCGTAGCGGGAGGGCAAGTTTACGAGCAGTACTTC. This gives the protein CSAKGVAGGQVYEQYF.